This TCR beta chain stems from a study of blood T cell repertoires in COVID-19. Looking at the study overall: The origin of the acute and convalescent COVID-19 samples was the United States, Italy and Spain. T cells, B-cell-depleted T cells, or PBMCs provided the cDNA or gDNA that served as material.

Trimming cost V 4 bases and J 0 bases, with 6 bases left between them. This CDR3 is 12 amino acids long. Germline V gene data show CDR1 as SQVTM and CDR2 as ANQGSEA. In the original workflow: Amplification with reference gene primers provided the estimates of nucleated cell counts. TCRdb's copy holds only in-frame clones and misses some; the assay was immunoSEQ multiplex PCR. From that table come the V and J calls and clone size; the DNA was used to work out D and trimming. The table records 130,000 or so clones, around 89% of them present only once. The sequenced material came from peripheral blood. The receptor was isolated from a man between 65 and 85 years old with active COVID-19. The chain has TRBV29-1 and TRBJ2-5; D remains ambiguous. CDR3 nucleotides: TGCAGCGTTGGAGTCTACCAAGAGACCCAGTACTTC. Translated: CSVGVYQETQYF.